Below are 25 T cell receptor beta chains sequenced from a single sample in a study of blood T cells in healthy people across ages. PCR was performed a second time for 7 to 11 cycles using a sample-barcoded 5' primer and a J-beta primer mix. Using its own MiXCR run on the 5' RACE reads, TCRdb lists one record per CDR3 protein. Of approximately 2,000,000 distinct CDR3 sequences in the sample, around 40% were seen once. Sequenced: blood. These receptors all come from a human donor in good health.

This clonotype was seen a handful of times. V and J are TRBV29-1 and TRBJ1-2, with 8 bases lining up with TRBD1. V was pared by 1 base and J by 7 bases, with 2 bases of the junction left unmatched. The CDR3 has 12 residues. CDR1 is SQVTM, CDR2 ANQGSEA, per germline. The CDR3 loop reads CSVEGTGSGYTF. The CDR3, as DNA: TGCAGCGTTGAAGGGACAGGGTCTGGCTACACCTTC.

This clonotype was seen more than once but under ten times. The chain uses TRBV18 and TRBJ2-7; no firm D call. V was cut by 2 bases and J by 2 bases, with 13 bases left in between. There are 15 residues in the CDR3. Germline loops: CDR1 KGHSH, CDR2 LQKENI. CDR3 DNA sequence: TGTGCCAGCTCACCAGTTACCCGCCGGACCTACGAGCAGTACTTC. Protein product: CASSPVTRRTYEQYF. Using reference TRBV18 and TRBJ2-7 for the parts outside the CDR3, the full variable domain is NAGVMQNPRHLVRRRGQEARLRCSPMKGHSHVYWYRQLPEEGLKFMVYLQKENIIDESGMPKERFSAEFPKEGPSILRIQQVVRGDSAAYFCASSPVTRRTYEQYFGPGTRLTVT.

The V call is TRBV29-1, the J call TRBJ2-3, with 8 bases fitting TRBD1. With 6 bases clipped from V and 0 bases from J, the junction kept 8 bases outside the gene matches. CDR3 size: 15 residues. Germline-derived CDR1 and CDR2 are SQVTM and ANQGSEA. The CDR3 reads CSVGQGAASTDTQYF. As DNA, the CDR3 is TGCAGCGTAGGTCAGGGGGCGGCAAGCACAGATACGCAGTATTTT.

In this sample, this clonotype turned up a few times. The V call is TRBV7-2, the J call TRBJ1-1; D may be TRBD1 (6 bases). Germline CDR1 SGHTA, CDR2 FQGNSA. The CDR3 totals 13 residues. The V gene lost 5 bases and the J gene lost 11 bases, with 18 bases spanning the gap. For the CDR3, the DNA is TGTGCCAGCAGCAAGGACGGGACATCGGACGCTTTCTTT. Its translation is CASSKDGTSDAFF.

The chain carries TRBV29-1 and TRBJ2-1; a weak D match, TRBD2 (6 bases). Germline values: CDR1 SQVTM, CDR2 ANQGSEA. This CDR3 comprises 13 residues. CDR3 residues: CNADGGTGNEQFF. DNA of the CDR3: TGCAACGCCGACGGGGGAACGGGGAATGAGCAGTTCTTC.

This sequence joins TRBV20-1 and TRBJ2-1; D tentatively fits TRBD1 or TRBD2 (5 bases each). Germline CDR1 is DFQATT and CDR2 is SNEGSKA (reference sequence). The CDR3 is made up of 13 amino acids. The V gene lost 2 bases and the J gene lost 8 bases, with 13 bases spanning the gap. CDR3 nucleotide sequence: TGCAGTGCTAGATCCGGGGCTAGGGATGAGCAGTTCTTC. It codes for CSARSGARDEQFF.

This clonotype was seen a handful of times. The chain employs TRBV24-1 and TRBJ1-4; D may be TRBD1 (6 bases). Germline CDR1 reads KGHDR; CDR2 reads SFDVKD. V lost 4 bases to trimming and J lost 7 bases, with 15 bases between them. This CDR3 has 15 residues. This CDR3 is CATSDRRGGAEKLFF. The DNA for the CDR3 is TGTGCCACCAGTGACCGAAGGGGGGGCGCTGAAAAACTGTTTTTT.

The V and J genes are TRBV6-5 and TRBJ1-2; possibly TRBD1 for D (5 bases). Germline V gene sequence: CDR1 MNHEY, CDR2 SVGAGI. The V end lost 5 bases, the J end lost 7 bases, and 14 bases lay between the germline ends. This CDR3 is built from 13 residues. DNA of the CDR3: TGTGCCAGCAGTGAGACAGCTCCCGCTGGCTACACCTTC. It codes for CASSETAPAGYTF.

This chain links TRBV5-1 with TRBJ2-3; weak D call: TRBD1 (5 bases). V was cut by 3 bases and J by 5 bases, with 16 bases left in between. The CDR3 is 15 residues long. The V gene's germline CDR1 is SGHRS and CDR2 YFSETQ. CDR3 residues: CASSSEDRSIDTQYF. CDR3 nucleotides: TGCGCCAGCAGCTCCGAAGACAGAAGTATAGATACGCAGTATTTT.

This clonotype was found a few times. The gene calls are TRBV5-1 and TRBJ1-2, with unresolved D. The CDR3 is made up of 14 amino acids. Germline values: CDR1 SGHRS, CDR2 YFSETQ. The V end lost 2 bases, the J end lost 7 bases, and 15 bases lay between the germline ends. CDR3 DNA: TGCGCCAGCAGCTTTCAGGACGCCTCTTTTGGCTACACCTTC. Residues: CASSFQDASFGYTF. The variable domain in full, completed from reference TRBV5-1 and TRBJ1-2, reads KAGVTQTPRYLIKTRGQQVTLSCSPISGHRSVSWYQQTPGQGLQFLFEYFSETQRNKGNFPGRFSGRQFSNSRSEMNVSTLELGDSALYLCASSFQDASFGYTFGSGTRLTVV.

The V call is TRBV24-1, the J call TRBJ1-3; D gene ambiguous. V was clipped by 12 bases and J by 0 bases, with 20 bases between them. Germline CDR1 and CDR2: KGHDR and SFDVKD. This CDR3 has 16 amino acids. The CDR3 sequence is CAAPSDQEPSGNTIYF. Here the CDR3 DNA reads TGTGCCGCCCCCTCGGACCAGGAGCCCTCTGGAAACACCATATATTTT.

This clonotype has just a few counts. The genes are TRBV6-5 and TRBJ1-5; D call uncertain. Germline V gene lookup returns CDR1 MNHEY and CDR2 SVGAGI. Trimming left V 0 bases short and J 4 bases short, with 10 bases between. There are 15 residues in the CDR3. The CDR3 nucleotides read TGTGCCAGCAGTTACTCCCAAACTATAAATCAGCCCCAGCATTTT. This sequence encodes CASSYSQTINQPQHF.

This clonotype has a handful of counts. Here the CDR3 reads CASSVGPTGYWGYTF. Here the CDR3 DNA reads TGTGCCAGCAGCGTCGGCCCGACAGGGTACTGGGGCTACACCTTC. The V gene is TRBV9, the J gene TRBJ1-2; 7 nucleotides line up with TRBD1. Germline CDR1 SGDLS, CDR2 YYNGEE. The CDR3 loop spans 15 amino acids. V gave up 2 bases and J gave up 8 bases; unmatched junction bases: 12.

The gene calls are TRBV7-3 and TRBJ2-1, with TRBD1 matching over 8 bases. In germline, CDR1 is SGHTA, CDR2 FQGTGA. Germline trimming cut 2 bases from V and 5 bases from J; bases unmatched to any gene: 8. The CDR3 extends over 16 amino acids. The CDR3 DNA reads TGTGCCAGCAGCTTAGGGACAGGAGAGAGGCACAATGAGCAGTTCTTC. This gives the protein CASSLGTGERHNEQFF. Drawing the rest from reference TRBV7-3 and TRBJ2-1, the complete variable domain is GAGVSQTPSNKVTEKGKYVELRCDPISGHTALYWYRQSLGQGPEFLIYFQGTGAADDSGLPNDRFFAVRPEGSVSTLKIQRTERGDSAVYLCASSLGTGERHNEQFFGPGTRLTVL.

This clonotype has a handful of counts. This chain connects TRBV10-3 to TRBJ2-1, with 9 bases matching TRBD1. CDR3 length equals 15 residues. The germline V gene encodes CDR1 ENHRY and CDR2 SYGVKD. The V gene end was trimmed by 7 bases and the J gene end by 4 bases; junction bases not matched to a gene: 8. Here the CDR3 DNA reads TGTGCCATCAACTCCGGGACAGGGAAGTACAATGAGCAGTTCTTC. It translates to CAINSGTGKYNEQFF.

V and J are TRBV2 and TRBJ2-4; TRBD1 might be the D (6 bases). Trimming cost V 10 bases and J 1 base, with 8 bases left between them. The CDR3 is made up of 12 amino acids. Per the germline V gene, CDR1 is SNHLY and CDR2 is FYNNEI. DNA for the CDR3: TGTGCCACCCAGGGGGCCAAAAACATTCAGTACTTC. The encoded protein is CATQGAKNIQYF.

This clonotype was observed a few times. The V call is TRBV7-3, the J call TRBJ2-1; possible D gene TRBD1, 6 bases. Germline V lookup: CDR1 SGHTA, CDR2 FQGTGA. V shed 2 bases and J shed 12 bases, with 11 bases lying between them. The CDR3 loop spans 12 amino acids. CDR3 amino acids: CASSLSGQRQFF. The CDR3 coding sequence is TGTGCCAGCAGCTTATCCGGACAGAGGCAGTTCTTC.

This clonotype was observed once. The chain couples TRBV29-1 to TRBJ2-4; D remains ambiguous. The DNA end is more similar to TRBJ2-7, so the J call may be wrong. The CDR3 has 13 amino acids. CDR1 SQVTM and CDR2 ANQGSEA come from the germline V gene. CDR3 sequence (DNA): TGCAGCGTTTACTGGGAAGATACCTACGAGCAGTACTTC. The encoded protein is CSVYWEDTYEQYF.

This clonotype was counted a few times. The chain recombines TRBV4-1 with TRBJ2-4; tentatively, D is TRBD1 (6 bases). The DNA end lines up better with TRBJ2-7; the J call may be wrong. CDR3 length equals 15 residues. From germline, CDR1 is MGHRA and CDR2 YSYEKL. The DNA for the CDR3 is TGCGCCAGCAGCCAAGTTGTGGGGGCGATTCTCGAGCAGTACTTC. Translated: CASSQVVGAILEQYF.

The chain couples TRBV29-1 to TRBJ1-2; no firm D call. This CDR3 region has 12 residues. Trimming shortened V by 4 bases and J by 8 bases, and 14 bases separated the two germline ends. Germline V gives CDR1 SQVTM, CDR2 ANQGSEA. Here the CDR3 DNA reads TGCAGCGTTGTACAATCGGATGACGGCTACACCTTC. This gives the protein CSVVQSDDGYTF.

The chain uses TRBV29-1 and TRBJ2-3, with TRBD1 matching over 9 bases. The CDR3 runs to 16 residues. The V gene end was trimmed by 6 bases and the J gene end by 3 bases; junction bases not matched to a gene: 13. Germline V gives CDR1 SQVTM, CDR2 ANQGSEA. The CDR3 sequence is CSVLPGQGFATDTQYF. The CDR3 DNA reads TGCAGCGTCCTGCCGGGACAGGGTTTTGCTACAGATACGCAGTATTTT.

CDR3 DNA sequence: TGTGCCAGCTCCCTGGGGTGGGGGCCTCAAGAGACCCAGTACTTC. Protein product: CASSLGWGPQETQYF. The V gene is TRBV6-1, the J gene TRBJ2-5, with D possibly TRBD1 on 6 matching bases. The CDR3 loop spans 15 amino acids. The V gene lost 8 bases and the J gene lost 2 bases, with 18 bases spanning the gap. In germline, CDR1 is MNHNS, CDR2 SASEGT.

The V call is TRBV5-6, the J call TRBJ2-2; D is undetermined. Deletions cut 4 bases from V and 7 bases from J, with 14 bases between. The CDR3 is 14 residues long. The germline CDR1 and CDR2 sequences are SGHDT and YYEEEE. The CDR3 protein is CASSGRVFGGELFF. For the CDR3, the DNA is TGTGCCAGCAGCGGCCGGGTGTTCGGCGGGGAGCTGTTTTTT.

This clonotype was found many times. In nucleotides, the CDR3 is TGTGCCAGCAGCTTTACTACTAATGAAAAACTGTTTTTT. Its protein is CASSFTTNEKLFF. The chain couples TRBV7-2 to TRBJ1-4; D unclear. Deletions cut 3 bases from V and 2 bases from J, with 4 bases between. Per germline, CDR1 SGHTA and CDR2 FQGNSA. CDR3 length: 13 residues.

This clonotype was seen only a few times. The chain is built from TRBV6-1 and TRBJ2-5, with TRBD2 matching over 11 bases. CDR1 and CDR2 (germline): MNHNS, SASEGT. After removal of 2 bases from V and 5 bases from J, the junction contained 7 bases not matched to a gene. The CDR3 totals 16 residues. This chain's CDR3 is CASSETGTSGFETQYF. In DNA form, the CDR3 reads TGTGCCAGCAGTGAAACCGGGACTAGCGGCTTTGAGACCCAGTACTTC.